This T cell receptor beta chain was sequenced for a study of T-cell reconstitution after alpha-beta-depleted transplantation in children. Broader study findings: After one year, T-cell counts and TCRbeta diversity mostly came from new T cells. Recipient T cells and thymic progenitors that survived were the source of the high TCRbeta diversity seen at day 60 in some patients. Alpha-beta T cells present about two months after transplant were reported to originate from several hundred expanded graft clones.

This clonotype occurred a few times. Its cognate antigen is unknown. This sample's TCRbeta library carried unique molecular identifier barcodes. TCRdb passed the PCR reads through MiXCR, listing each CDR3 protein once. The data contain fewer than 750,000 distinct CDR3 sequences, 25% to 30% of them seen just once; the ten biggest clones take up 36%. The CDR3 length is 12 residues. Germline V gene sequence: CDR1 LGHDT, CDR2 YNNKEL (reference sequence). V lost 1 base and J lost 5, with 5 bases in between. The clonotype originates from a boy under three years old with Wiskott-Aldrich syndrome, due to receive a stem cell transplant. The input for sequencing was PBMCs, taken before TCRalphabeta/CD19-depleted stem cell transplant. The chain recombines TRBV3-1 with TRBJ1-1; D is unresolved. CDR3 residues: CASSQGQTEAFF. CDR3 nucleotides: TGTGCCAGCAGCCAAGGTCAGACTGAAGCTTTCTTT.